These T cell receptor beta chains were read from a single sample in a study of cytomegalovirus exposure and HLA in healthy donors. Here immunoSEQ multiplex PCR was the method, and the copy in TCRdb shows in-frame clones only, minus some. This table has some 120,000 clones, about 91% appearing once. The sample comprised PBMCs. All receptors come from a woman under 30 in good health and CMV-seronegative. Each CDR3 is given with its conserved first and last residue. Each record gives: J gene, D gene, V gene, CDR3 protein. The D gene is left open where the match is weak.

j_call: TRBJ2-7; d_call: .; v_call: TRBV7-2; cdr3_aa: CASSLVEGSYEQYF
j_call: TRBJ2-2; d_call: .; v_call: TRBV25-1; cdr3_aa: CASSEFGGAYGELFF
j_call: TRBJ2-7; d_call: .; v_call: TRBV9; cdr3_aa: CASSVALAGNPYEQYF
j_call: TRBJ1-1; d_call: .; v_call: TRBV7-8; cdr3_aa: CASSLEPGGNTEAFF
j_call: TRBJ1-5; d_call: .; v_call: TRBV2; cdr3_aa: CASSEAKQYQPQHF
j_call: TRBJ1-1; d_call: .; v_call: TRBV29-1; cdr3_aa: CSVHWGGSAEAFF
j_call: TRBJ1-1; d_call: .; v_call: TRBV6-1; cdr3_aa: CASQGGDTEAFF
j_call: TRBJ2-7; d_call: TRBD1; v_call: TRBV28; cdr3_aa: CASTDRVTREQYF
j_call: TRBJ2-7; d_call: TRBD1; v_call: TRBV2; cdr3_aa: CASSGTGREQYF
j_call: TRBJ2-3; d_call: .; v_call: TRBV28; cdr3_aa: CASSLTGLQNTQYF
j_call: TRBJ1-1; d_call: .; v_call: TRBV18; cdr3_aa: CASSPSVNTEAFF
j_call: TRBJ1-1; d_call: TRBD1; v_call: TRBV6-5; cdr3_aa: CASSLTQGNDEAFF
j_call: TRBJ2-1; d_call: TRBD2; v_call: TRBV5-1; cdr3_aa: CASSTGTSGVNEQFF
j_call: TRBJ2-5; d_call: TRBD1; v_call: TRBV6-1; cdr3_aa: CASTGTGNQETQYF
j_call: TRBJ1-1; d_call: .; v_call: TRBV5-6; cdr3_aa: CASSLATAEAFF
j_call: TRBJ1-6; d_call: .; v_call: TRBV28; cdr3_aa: CASSLRSPLHF
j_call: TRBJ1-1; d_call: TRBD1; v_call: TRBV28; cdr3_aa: CASRWDSLNTEAFF
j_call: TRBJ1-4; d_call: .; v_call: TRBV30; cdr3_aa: CAWSGDYEKLFF
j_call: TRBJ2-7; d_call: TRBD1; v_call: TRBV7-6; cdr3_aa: CASSPTGSSYEQYF
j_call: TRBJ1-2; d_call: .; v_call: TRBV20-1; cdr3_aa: CSATGGGGYTF
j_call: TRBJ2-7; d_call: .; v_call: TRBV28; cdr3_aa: CASRTPGENYEQYF
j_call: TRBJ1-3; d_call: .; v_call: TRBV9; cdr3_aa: CASSALRMDTIYF
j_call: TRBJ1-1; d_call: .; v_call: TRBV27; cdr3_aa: CASRPRGNTEAFF
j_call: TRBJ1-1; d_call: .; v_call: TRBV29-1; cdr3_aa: CSAYTGITEAFF
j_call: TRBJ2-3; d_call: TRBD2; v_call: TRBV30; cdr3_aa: CAWSGLAPRDTQYF
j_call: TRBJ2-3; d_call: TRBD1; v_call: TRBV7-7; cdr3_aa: CASSRGDRVDTQYF
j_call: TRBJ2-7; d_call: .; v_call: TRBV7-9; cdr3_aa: CASSLSARTGEQYF
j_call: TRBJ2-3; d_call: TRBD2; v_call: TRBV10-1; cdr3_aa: CASSGLAGGDTQYF
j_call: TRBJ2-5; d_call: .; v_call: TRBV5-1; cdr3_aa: CASSLAVERQETQYF
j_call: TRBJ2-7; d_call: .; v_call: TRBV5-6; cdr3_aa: CASSLVARGGYEQYF
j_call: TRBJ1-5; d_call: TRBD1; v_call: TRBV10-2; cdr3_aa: CASSQTGAVSNQPQHF
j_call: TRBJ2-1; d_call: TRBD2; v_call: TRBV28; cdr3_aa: CASSSAGAYNEQFF
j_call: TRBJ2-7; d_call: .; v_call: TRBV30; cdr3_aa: CAWRPSGRSPVYEQYF